This T cell receptor (beta chain) was recorded in a study of blood T cell repertoires in COVID-19. About the research overall: T cells, B-cell-depleted T cells, or PBMCs supplied cDNA or gDNA.

Trimming took 6 bases from V and 3 from J, leaving 18 bases between them. CDR1 is MNHEY and CDR2 is SVGAGI in the germline V gene. The CDR3 is 15 amino acids. Generated by immunoSEQ multiplex PCR, the TCRdb table keeps only in-frame clones and is missing some. The table includes 200,000 to 250,000 clones, 84% detected once. J is TRBJ2-7 and V is TRBV6-5; perhaps TRBD2 as D (6 bases). The sample was peripheral blood. The sequence derives from a woman aged 55-69 years with acute or convalescent COVID-19. CDR3: CASSAYRDSVYEQYF. The DNA for the CDR3 is TGTGCCAGCAGCGCATACCGGGACTCAGTCTACGAGCAGTACTTC.